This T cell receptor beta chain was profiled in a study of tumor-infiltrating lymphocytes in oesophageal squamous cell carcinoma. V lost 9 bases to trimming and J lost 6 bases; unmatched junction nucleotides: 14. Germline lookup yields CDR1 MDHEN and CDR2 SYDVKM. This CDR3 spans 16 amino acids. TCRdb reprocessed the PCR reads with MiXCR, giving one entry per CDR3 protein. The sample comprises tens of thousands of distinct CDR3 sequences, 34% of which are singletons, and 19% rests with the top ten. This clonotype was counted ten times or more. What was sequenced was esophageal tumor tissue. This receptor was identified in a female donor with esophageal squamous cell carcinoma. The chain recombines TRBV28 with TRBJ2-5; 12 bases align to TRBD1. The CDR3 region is CARFKRGTGGFKTQYF. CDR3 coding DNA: TGTGCCAGGTTCAAGCGGGGGACAGGGGGCTTTAAGACCCAGTACTTC. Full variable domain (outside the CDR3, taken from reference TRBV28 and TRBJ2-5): DVKVTQSSRYLVKRTGEKVFLECVQDMDHENMFWYRQDPGLGLRLIYFSYDVKMKEKGDIPEGYSVSREKKERFSLILESASTNQTSMYLCARFKRGTGGFKTQYFGPGTRLLVL.